Given below is one TCR beta chain in context. These data originate in a study of blood T cell repertoires in COVID-19. In the study overall: The samples span acute and convalescent COVID-19 from the United States, Italy and Spain.

J lost 4 bases, V lost 4 bases, and 6 bases had no gene match. This CDR3 has 13 amino acids. Germline V lookup: CDR1 SQVTM, CDR2 ANQGSEA. Study processing details: Amplification of reference gene primers was used by the study to estimate nucleated cell counts. The repertoire was sequenced with immunoSEQ multiplex PCR; TCRdb's copy has only in-frame clones and lacks some. That table supplies the V and J calls and clone size; D and trimming were determined from the DNA. The table shows about 370,000 clones, with roughly 90% occurring only once. Sequenced material: peripheral blood. This TCR came from a woman aged 25 to 39 with COVID-19, enrolled during active disease. The chain couples TRBV29-1 to TRBJ1-1; TRBD1 matches at 7 bases. The CDR3 here is CSVVTGFGTEAFF. CDR3 nucleotide sequence: TGCAGCGTTGTGACAGGGTTCGGCACTGAAGCTTTCTTT.